These T cell receptor beta chains were read from a single sample in a study of OX40 agonist ivuxolimab in advanced cancers. Libraries were prepared by immunoSEQ multiplex PCR; TCRdb keeps only in-frame clonotypes and omits some of them. This repertoire shows over 80,000 clones, about nine tenths found once; its top ten account for 0.3% to 0.4%. The sequenced sample was CD4+ or CD8+ T cells sorted from blood, obtained in a trial of the OX40 agonist ivuxolimab. These receptors all stem from an adult with an advanced solid tumor such as melanoma, head and neck, liver or kidney cancer. The CDR3 runs from the conserved cysteine through the conserved F or W. Fields, in order: J gene, V gene, clone size, D gene, CDR3 protein, CDR3 DNA. The D gene is left open where the match is weak. Not every row has a clone size; where given, it reads once, few, many or a size class.

j_call: TRBJ2-3
v_call: TRBV5-4
clone_size: -
d_call: -
cdr3_aa: CASSLAGHPTQYF
cdr3_nt: TGTGCCAGCAGCTTGGCCGGACACCCAACGCAGTATTTT

j_call: TRBJ2-5
v_call: TRBV7-2
clone_size: -
d_call: TRBD1
cdr3_aa: CASSLEGPGTGLETQYF
cdr3_nt: TGTGCCAGCAGCTTAGAAGGCCCCGGGACAGGGTTAGAGACCCAGTACTTC

j_call: TRBJ1-1
v_call: TRBV7-2
clone_size: once
d_call: -
cdr3_aa: CASSLVRGSGTEAFF
cdr3_nt: TGTGCCAGCAGCTTAGTACGAGGCAGCGGCACTGAAGCTTTCTTT

j_call: TRBJ2-3
v_call: TRBV6-6
clone_size: -
d_call: -
cdr3_aa: CASKKSLTDTQYF
cdr3_nt: TGTGCCAGCAAGAAAAGCTTGACAGATACGCAGTATTTT

j_call: TRBJ2-1
v_call: TRBV6-6
clone_size: -
d_call: -
cdr3_aa: CASSQGRFEQFF
cdr3_nt: TGTGCCAGCAGCCAGGGACGGTTTGAGCAGTTCTTC

j_call: TRBJ2-7
v_call: TRBV18
clone_size: -
d_call: -
cdr3_aa: CASSPRGLQAYEQYF
cdr3_nt: TGTGCCAGCTCACCACGAGGACTGCAAGCCTACGAGCAGTACTTC

j_call: TRBJ2-5
v_call: TRBV4-2
clone_size: -
d_call: TRBD2
cdr3_aa: CASSRRLAGEGETQYF
cdr3_nt: TGTGCCAGCAGCCGGAGACTAGCGGGAGAGGGGGAGACCCAGTACTTC

j_call: TRBJ2-3
v_call: TRBV18
clone_size: -
d_call: -
cdr3_aa: CASSPLRDGYTDTQYF
cdr3_nt: TGTGCCAGCTCACCACTGAGGGACGGTTACACAGATACGCAGTATTTT

j_call: TRBJ2-6
v_call: TRBV5-4
clone_size: -
d_call: TRBD1
cdr3_aa: CASSFYPGTAPPGANVLTF
cdr3_nt: TGTGCCAGCAGCTTTTACCCCGGGACAGCCCCCCCTGGGGCCAACGTCCTGACTTTC

j_call: TRBJ2-3
v_call: TRBV5-1
clone_size: -
d_call: TRBD1
cdr3_aa: CASSYDGQGSTDTQYF
cdr3_nt: TGCGCCAGCAGCTACGACGGACAGGGGAGCACAGATACGCAGTATTTT

j_call: TRBJ2-2
v_call: TRBV30
clone_size: -
d_call: TRBD2
cdr3_aa: CAGRPGLVSPGELFF
cdr3_nt: TGTGCCGGGAGACCCGGACTAGTTTCACCCGGGGAGCTGTTTTTT

j_call: TRBJ1-3
v_call: TRBV11-2
clone_size: -
d_call: -
cdr3_aa: CASSPQLSASGNTIYF
cdr3_nt: TGTGCCAGCAGCCCTCAGCTGAGCGCCTCTGGAAACACCATATATTTT

j_call: TRBJ2-1
v_call: TRBV5-4
clone_size: -
d_call: -
cdr3_aa: CASSLPGPGDEQFF
cdr3_nt: TGTGCCAGCAGCTTGCCCGGGCCCGGCGATGAGCAGTTCTTC

j_call: TRBJ2-1
v_call: TRBV15
clone_size: -
d_call: -
cdr3_aa: CATSRDWGAHEQFF
cdr3_nt: TGTGCCACCAGCAGAGATTGGGGGGCGCATGAGCAGTTCTTC

j_call: TRBJ2-7
v_call: TRBV5-6
clone_size: -
d_call: TRBD1
cdr3_aa: CASSESRGLYEQYF
cdr3_nt: TGTGCCAGCAGCGAGTCCAGGGGGCTCTACGAGCAGTACTTC

j_call: TRBJ1-5
v_call: TRBV2
clone_size: -
d_call: -
cdr3_aa: CASSPGGRQPQHF
cdr3_nt: TGTGCCAGCAGTCCAGGAGGGCGGCAGCCCCAGCATTTT

j_call: TRBJ2-1
v_call: TRBV5-1
clone_size: -
d_call: TRBD2
cdr3_aa: CASSKTSGVVNEQFF
cdr3_nt: TGCGCCAGCAGCAAGACTAGCGGGGTGGTTAATGAGCAGTTCTTC

j_call: TRBJ2-3
v_call: TRBV10-3
clone_size: -
d_call: -
cdr3_aa: CAITPTGHTQYF
cdr3_nt: TGTGCCATCACTCCGACGGGGCATACGCAGTATTTT

j_call: TRBJ1-2
v_call: TRBV7-8
clone_size: -
d_call: -
cdr3_aa: CASSLVGDGYTF
cdr3_nt: TGTGCCAGCAGCTTAGTGGGGGATGGCTACACCTTC

j_call: TRBJ1-1
v_call: TRBV6-5
clone_size: -
d_call: TRBD1
cdr3_aa: CASSRDRMNTEAFF
cdr3_nt: TGTGCCAGCAGTAGGGACAGAATGAACACTGAAGCTTTCTTT

j_call: TRBJ2-3
v_call: TRBV5-1
clone_size: -
d_call: -
cdr3_aa: CASSLKDTQYF
cdr3_nt: TGCGCCAGCAGCTTAAAAGATACGCAGTATTTT

j_call: TRBJ2-1
v_call: TRBV21-1
clone_size: -
d_call: -
cdr3_aa: CASSKDRPAVKYNEQFF
cdr3_nt: TGTGCCAGCAGCAAAGACCGACCAGCAGTGAAATACAATGAGCAGTTCTTC

j_call: TRBJ2-3
v_call: TRBV9
clone_size: few
d_call: -
cdr3_aa: CASSVVGTDTQYF
cdr3_nt: TGTGCCAGCAGCGTCGTAGGCACAGATACGCAGTATTTT

j_call: TRBJ1-1
v_call: TRBV5-1
clone_size: -
d_call: -
cdr3_aa: CASSLDPGGNTEAFF
cdr3_nt: TGCGCCAGCAGCTTGGATCCGGGCGGGAACACTGAAGCTTTCTTT

j_call: TRBJ2-2
v_call: TRBV6-1
clone_size: -
d_call: TRBD1
cdr3_aa: CASSVRTGDTGELFF
cdr3_nt: TGTGCCAGCAGTGTCAGGACAGGGGACACCGGGGAGCTGTTTTTT

j_call: TRBJ1-1
v_call: TRBV5-4
clone_size: once
d_call: -
cdr3_aa: CASSADTVANTEAFF
cdr3_nt: TGTGCCAGCAGCGCTGACACGGTCGCGAACACTGAAGCTTTCTTT

j_call: TRBJ1-3
v_call: TRBV28
clone_size: -
d_call: TRBD1
cdr3_aa: CASSPGGGEGNTIYF
cdr3_nt: TGTGCCAGCAGCCCAGGGGGAGGGGAGGGCAACACCATATATTTT

j_call: TRBJ2-5
v_call: TRBV5-6
clone_size: -
d_call: TRBD2
cdr3_aa: CASSYHRLAQETQYF
cdr3_nt: TGTGCCAGCAGCTATCACCGACTAGCCCAAGAGACCCAGTACTTC

j_call: TRBJ2-3
v_call: TRBV7-9
clone_size: -
d_call: -
cdr3_aa: CASSLADTQYF
cdr3_nt: TGTGCCAGCAGCTTAGCAGATACGCAGTATTTT

j_call: TRBJ1-1
v_call: TRBV9
clone_size: -
d_call: -
cdr3_aa: CASSPSAGNTEAFF
cdr3_nt: TGTGCCAGCAGCCCCAGCGCGGGTAACACTGAAGCTTTCTTT

j_call: TRBJ2-7
v_call: TRBV4-2
clone_size: once
d_call: -
cdr3_aa: CASSQDMAQGGRNEQYF
cdr3_nt: TGTGCCAGCAGCCAAGATATGGCTCAGGGGGGTAGGAACGAGCAGTACTTC

j_call: TRBJ1-4
v_call: TRBV28
clone_size: -
d_call: -
cdr3_aa: CASSLAGINEKLFF
cdr3_nt: TGTGCCAGCAGTTTGGCAGGGATCAATGAAAAACTGTTTTTT

j_call: TRBJ2-5
v_call: TRBV7-9
clone_size: -
d_call: TRBD2
cdr3_aa: CASSTSSGRVFGETQYF
cdr3_nt: TGTGCCAGCAGCACCTCTAGCGGGAGGGTTTTTGGGGAGACCCAGTACTTC

j_call: TRBJ2-2
v_call: TRBV6-6
clone_size: once
d_call: TRBD2
cdr3_aa: CASKGTSEPGELFF
cdr3_nt: TGTGCCAGCAAGGGGACTAGCGAACCCGGGGAGCTGTTTTTT

j_call: TRBJ1-2
v_call: TRBV2
clone_size: -
d_call: -
cdr3_aa: CASTQDSSNYGYTF
cdr3_nt: TGTGCCAGCACTCAGGACAGTTCGAACTATGGCTACACCTTC

j_call: TRBJ1-1
v_call: TRBV6-6
clone_size: few
d_call: -
cdr3_aa: CASSRGQGGTEAFF
cdr3_nt: TGTGCCAGCAGTAGGGGACAAGGAGGGACTGAAGCTTTCTTT

j_call: TRBJ2-2
v_call: TRBV28
clone_size: -
d_call: -
cdr3_aa: CASSLRGGELFF
cdr3_nt: TGTGCCAGCAGTTTACGAGGAGGGGAGCTGTTTTTT

j_call: TRBJ2-3
v_call: TRBV5-6
clone_size: -
d_call: -
cdr3_aa: CASITGTLRGPQYF
cdr3_nt: TGTGCCAGCATTACCGGGACCCTTCGTGGGCCGCAGTATTTT

j_call: TRBJ2-3
v_call: TRBV2
clone_size: once
d_call: -
cdr3_aa: CASSEAPPGVVTQYF
cdr3_nt: TGTGCCAGCAGTGAAGCGCCCCCTGGGGTAGTTACGCAGTATTTT

j_call: TRBJ2-1
v_call: TRBV7-9
clone_size: -
d_call: TRBD1
cdr3_aa: CASRTGTDNEQFF
cdr3_nt: TGTGCCAGCAGGACCGGGACAGACAATGAGCAGTTCTTC

j_call: TRBJ2-1
v_call: TRBV15
clone_size: -
d_call: -
cdr3_aa: CATSSNLGSYNEQFF
cdr3_nt: TGTGCCACCAGCAGCAATCTAGGGTCTTACAATGAGCAGTTCTTC

j_call: TRBJ2-2
v_call: TRBV7-6
clone_size: -
d_call: -
cdr3_aa: CASSLMSFGELFF
cdr3_nt: TGTGCCAGCAGCTTAATGTCCTTCGGGGAGCTGTTTTTT

j_call: TRBJ2-1
v_call: TRBV5-1
clone_size: -
d_call: TRBD1
cdr3_aa: CASHLGTGRLNEQFF
cdr3_nt: TGCGCCAGTCACCTCGGGACAGGGCGTCTCAATGAGCAGTTCTTC

j_call: TRBJ2-2
v_call: TRBV11-2
clone_size: once
d_call: TRBD2
cdr3_aa: CASSFGLAGGTGELFF
cdr3_nt: TGTGCCAGCAGCTTCGGACTAGCGGGAGGGACCGGGGAGCTGTTTTTT

j_call: TRBJ2-3
v_call: TRBV18
clone_size: -
d_call: -
cdr3_aa: CASSLLVEDTQYF
cdr3_nt: TGTGCCAGCTCACTACTAGTTGAAGATACGCAGTATTTT

j_call: TRBJ2-1
v_call: TRBV18
clone_size: -
d_call: -
cdr3_aa: CASSRRTGSYNEQFF
cdr3_nt: TGTGCCAGCTCACGTCGGACGGGGTCCTACAATGAGCAGTTCTTC

j_call: TRBJ2-2
v_call: TRBV18
clone_size: once
d_call: TRBD2
cdr3_aa: CASSPVGLAGARTGELFF
cdr3_nt: TGTGCCAGCTCACCAGTAGGACTAGCGGGAGCACGCACCGGGGAGCTGTTTTTT